In its sample, the clone carrying this T cell receptor beta chain was seen once. This sample stems from a study of blood T cell repertoires in COVID-19. At the level of the study: Researchers got acute and convalescent COVID-19 samples from the United States, Italy and Spain. The cDNA or gDNA used as material had been derived from T cells, B-cell-depleted T cells, or PBMCs.

How the authors handled the data: The assay estimated nucleated cells by amplifying reference gene primers. The data were produced by immunoSEQ multiplex PCR, yet TCRdb's version contains in-frame clones alone and is incomplete. That table gives V, J and clone size, and the DNA gave D and trimming. The sample has roughly 110,000 clones, over 80% seen once. Sequencing was performed on peripheral blood. This receptor was taken from a woman in her 30s with acute or convalescent COVID-19.

The CDR3 bases are TGTGCCAGTAGTTCCCCGGGAGCGGGAAACACCATATATTTT. Encoded protein: CASSSPGAGNTIYF. The chain combines TRBV19 with TRBJ1-3; D is uncertain. From germline, CDR1 is LNHDA and CDR2 SQIVND (reference sequence). The V and J ends lost 5 bases and 4 bases respectively, with 12 bases between them. The CDR3 is 14 amino acids. The whole variable domain, remainder taken from reference TRBV19 and TRBJ1-3, is DGGITQSPKYLFRKEGQNVTLSCEQNLNHDAMYWYRQDPGQGLRLIYYSQIVNDFQKGDIAEGYSVSREKKESFPLTVTSAQKNPTAFYLCASSSPGAGNTIYFGEGSWLTVV.